This T cell receptor beta chain came from a study of regulatory T cells in long-lasting Graves disease. This clonotype occurred many times. The germline V and J ends were trimmed by 3 bases and 6 bases, with 9 bases remaining between them. This CDR3 contains 13 residues. Looked up from germline, CDR1 is ENHRY and CDR2 is SYGVKD. According to the study, TCR beta libraries were built with iRepertoire HTBI primers and CDR3-region Arm-PCR. MiXCR was run by TCRdb on the multiplex PCR reads, yielding one entry per CDR3 protein. The table has 350,000 to 550,000 distinct CDR3 sequences, less than 20% seen once. Time point noted: newly diagnosed GD, antithyroid drugs for less than 3 months. TCR sequences were obtained from RNA taken from PBMCs. Patients with Graves' disease were diagnosed by American Thyroid Association guidelines. These data also featured in a second study, about T cells in Graves' hyperthyroidism and ophthalmopathy.

The genes are TRBV10-3 and TRBJ1-5; D might be TRBD1 (5 bases). The sequence was obtained from a woman younger than 30 with Graves disease. Source: peripheral blood mononuclear cells (PBMCs), taken at new diagnosis, from a patient treated with antithyroid drugs. CDR3 loop: CAISEKRGQPQHF. Here the CDR3 DNA reads TGTGCCATCAGTGAAAAAAGGGGTCAGCCCCAGCATTTT.